Listed below are T cell receptor beta chains from one sample, sequenced in a study of T-cell memory formation after mild COVID-19. TCRdb re-called the 5' RACE reads through MiXCR, storing one row per CDR3 protein. The sample consists of 450,000 to 650,000 distinct CDR3 sequences, about a fifth of them appearing once. The sample was PBMCs or a T cell subset sorted from them (not recorded which). The receptors here all came from an adult woman who had mild COVID-19 (a few samples of this study predate the infection). Cell type and time point are not known. The CDR3 runs from the conserved cysteine through the conserved F or W. Each record gives: clone size, J gene, D gene, V gene, CDR3 protein, CDR3 DNA. The D gene is left open where the match is weak. Clone size is stated in some rows and not others, as once, few, many or a class when expanded.

size: -; J: TRBJ1-1; D: TRBD1; V: TRBV6-2/TRBV6-3; CDR3: CASTLPHDRGRTEAFF; DNA: TGTGCCAGCACCTTACCCCACGACAGGGGGAGAACTGAAGCTTTCTTT
size: few; J: TRBJ1-4; D: -; V: TRBV9; CDR3: CASSVGTVGEKLFF; DNA: TGTGCCAGCAGCGTAGGGACAGTGGGCGAAAAACTGTTTTTT
size: -; J: TRBJ2-7; D: -; V: TRBV11-2; CDR3: CASSLGKGYEQYF; DNA: TGTGCCAGCAGCTTAGGCAAGGGTTACGAGCAGTACTTC
size: -; J: TRBJ2-3; D: TRBD1; V: TRBV12-3/TRBV12-4; CDR3: CASSRYPGQGMQSTDTQYF; DNA: TGTGCCAGCAGCCGATATCCGGGACAGGGAATGCAAAGCACAGATACGCAGTATTTT
size: -; J: TRBJ2-7; D: TRBD1; V: TRBV6-1; CDR3: CASSGLGQGSYEQYF; DNA: TGTGCCAGCAGTGGTTTAGGACAGGGGTCCTACGAGCAGTACTTC
size: -; J: TRBJ1-5; D: -; V: TRBV21-1; CDR3: CASSQVGRGQRNQPQHF; DNA: TGTGCCAGCAGTCAAGTTGGTAGGGGGCAGCGCAATCAGCCCCAGCATTTT
size: -; J: TRBJ1-5; D: -; V: TRBV20-1; CDR3: CSASRGPRNQPQHF; DNA: TGCAGTGCTTCCAGGGGCCCACGCAATCAGCCCCAGCATTTT
size: -; J: TRBJ1-1; D: -; V: TRBV9; CDR3: CASSVGDNTEAFF; DNA: TGTGCCAGCAGCGTAGGAGATAACACTGAAGCTTTCTTT
size: -; J: TRBJ2-3; D: TRBD2; V: TRBV29-1; CDR3: CSVVRLARTDTQYF; DNA: TGCAGCGTTGTGCGACTAGCGCGCACAGATACGCAGTATTTT
size: -; J: TRBJ2-7; D: TRBD2; V: TRBV7-9; CDR3: CASSISTSPNEQYF; DNA: TGTGCCAGCAGCATCTCGACTAGCCCCAACGAGCAGTACTTC
size: many; J: TRBJ2-3; D: -; V: TRBV5-4; CDR3: CASSSLGGGTPDTQYF; DNA: TGTGCCAGCAGCTCGCTAGGAGGGGGCACGCCAGATACGCAGTATTTT
size: -; J: TRBJ2-1; D: TRBD2; V: TRBV5-1; CDR3: CASSLGLADLNNEQFF; DNA: TGCGCCAGCAGCTTGGGGCTAGCGGATTTAAACAATGAGCAGTTCTTC
size: -; J: TRBJ1-1; D: -; V: TRBV6-5; CDR3: CASSFDSLTKNTEAFF; DNA: TGTGCCAGCAGTTTCGACTCCCTCACTAAGAACACTGAAGCTTTCTTT
size: -; J: TRBJ2-5; D: -; V: TRBV3-1; CDR3: CASSQERKTQYF; DNA: TGTGCCAGCAGCCAAGAGCGGAAGACCCAGTACTTC
size: few; J: TRBJ2-7; D: TRBD1; V: TRBV25-1; CDR3: CASRKDRGQSYEQYF; DNA: TGTGCCAGCAGGAAAGACAGGGGGCAATCCTACGAGCAGTACTTC
size: few; J: TRBJ2-5; D: TRBD2; V: TRBV6-5; CDR3: CASSGTSKETQYF; DNA: TGTGCCAGCAGCGGGACTAGCAAAGAGACCCAGTACTTC
size: many; J: TRBJ2-7; D: TRBD1; V: TRBV20-1; CDR3: CSGDRGRYEQYF; DNA: TGCAGTGGCGACAGGGGGCGATACGAGCAGTACTTC
size: -; J: TRBJ2-3; D: TRBD2; V: TRBV30; CDR3: CAWSVQRGPSMLSTDTQYF; DNA: TGTGCCTGGAGTGTGCAGCGGGGCCCGTCTATGCTTAGCACAGATACGCAGTATTTT
size: many; J: TRBJ2-2; D: -; V: TRBV7-6; CDR3: CASSSIRGDAQNTGELFF; DNA: TGTGCCAGCAGCTCGATTAGGGGGGACGCACAGAACACCGGGGAGCTGTTTTTT
size: few; J: TRBJ2-7; D: -; V: TRBV7-3; CDR3: CASSLRPSPTYEQYF; DNA: TGTGCCAGCAGCTTAAGGCCATCCCCCACCTACGAGCAGTACTTC
size: -; J: TRBJ1-1; D: -; V: TRBV12-3/TRBV12-4; CDR3: CASSHGGGKITEAFF; DNA: TGTGCCAGCAGCCACGGGGGAGGAAAGATCACTGAAGCTTTCTTT
size: -; J: TRBJ1-2; D: -; V: TRBV6-4; CDR3: CASSDSRIPERGYTF; DNA: TGTGCCAGCAGTGACTCAAGGATCCCGGAAAGGGGCTACACCTTC
size: -; J: TRBJ1-5; D: TRBD1; V: TRBV29-1; CDR3: CSVAQGDSNQPQHF; DNA: TGCAGCGTTGCCCAGGGGGATAGCAATCAGCCCCAGCATTTT
size: -; J: TRBJ2-5; D: TRBD1; V: TRBV6-5; CDR3: CASSYRIGTGTRETQYF; DNA: TGTGCCAGCAGTTACCGAATTGGGACAGGGACTCGCGAGACCCAGTACTTC
size: few; J: TRBJ2-3; D: -; V: TRBV5-5; CDR3: CASSFPPSGRSGDTQYF; DNA: TGTGCCAGCAGCTTTCCCCCGTCGGGGAGGAGCGGGGATACGCAGTATTTT
size: -; J: TRBJ2-7; D: TRBD1; V: TRBV20-1; CDR3: CSASPGTGTGEQYF; DNA: TGCAGTGCAAGCCCCGGGACAGGGACTGGCGAGCAGTACTTC
size: few; J: TRBJ2-3; D: -; V: TRBV5-1; CDR3: CASSLGTPDTQYF; DNA: TGCGCCAGCAGCTTGGGGACGCCCGATACGCAGTATTTT
size: -; J: TRBJ2-2; D: -; V: TRBV11-2; CDR3: CASSLDYRDGELFF; DNA: TGTGCCAGCAGCTTAGACTACAGGGACGGGGAGCTGTTTTTT
size: -; J: TRBJ2-5; D: TRBD2; V: TRBV5-6; CDR3: CVSSLLPSGDQETQYF; DNA: TGTGTCAGCAGTTTGCTCCCTAGCGGGGATCAAGAGACCCAGTACTTC